This T cell receptor beta chain comes out of a study of immune heterogeneity within non-small cell lung tumors. Samples each supplied 600 ng of bulk tumor genomic DNA as template. Far-apart biopsies, several per primary tumor, were taken during surgery. Newly diagnosed with untreated non-small cell lung cancer, the patients underwent curative surgery. Multiplex PCR was performed with 32 V and 13 J primers, and it amplified TCR beta CDR3. TCRdb fed the multiplex PCR reads into MiXCR, producing one record per CDR3 protein. The sample consists of over 9,000 distinct CDR3 sequences, around 27% of them appearing once. This clonotype was detected a few times. Germline V gene lookup returns CDR1 GTSNPN and CDR2 SVGIG (reference sequence). The CDR3 contains 11 residues. Trimming cost V 8 bases and J 4 bases, with 12 bases left between them.

The clonotype originates from a middle-aged man with non-small cell lung cancer. Sample: lung tumor tissue. V is TRBV30 and J is TRBJ2-7; no definite D call. This CDR3 reads CAKSPLYEQYF. DNA for the CDR3: TGTGCCAAAAGTCCGTTATACGAGCAGTACTTC.